The sample holds a few counts of the clone carrying this TCR beta chain. TCRdb's copy holds only in-frame clones and misses some; the assay was immunoSEQ multiplex PCR. The data contain 300,000 or so clones, about 88% of them singletons. The CDR3 length is 16 residues. Looked up from germline, CDR1 is LGHDT and CDR2 is YNNKEL (reference sequence). Deletions cut 1 base from V and 4 bases from J, with 14 bases between. This record belongs to a study of blood T cell repertoires in COVID-19. Study-level information: There were acute and convalescent COVID-19 samples, and they came from the United States, Italy and Spain.

Assignments of participants to cohorts depended upon their own reported clinical history. Symptom resolution, clearance, or two negative PCRs marked donors in Cohort 3 as recovered. The TCR originated in a man aged 60 to 69 who had recovered from COVID-19. The V call is TRBV3-1 (or the pseudogene TRBV3-2), the J call TRBJ1-3, with a tentative D call TRBD1 (5 bases). The sequenced sample consisted of PBMCs or T cells enriched from blood (not recorded which). CDR3 region: CASSQGGGGAGNTIYF. CDR3 bases: TGTGCCAGCAGCCAAGGTGGGGGAGGAGCCGGAAACACCATATATTTT.